A single sample gave rise to the 24 T cell receptor beta chains below, sequenced in a study of blood T cell repertoires in COVID-19. The protocol was immunoSEQ multiplex PCR, while the TCRdb copy is restricted to in-frame clones and leaves out a portion. The top ten hold approximately 3% of the sample, which has about 490,000 clones, approximately 85% seen once. The material sequenced was peripheral blood. These receptors all come from a human donor in a cohort sampled during active COVID-19.

The gene calls are TRBV11-3 and TRBJ2-1; TRBD2 agrees at 8 bases. This CDR3 region has 16 residues. V shed 0 bases and J 8 bases; nucleotides not matched to a gene: 9. Germline loops: CDR1 SGHNT, CDR2 YENEEA. The CDR3 nucleotides are TGTGCCAGCAGCTTAGAAGGAACAGCGGGAGAAGATGAGCAGTTCTTC. Its protein is CASSLEGTAGEDEQFF.

The chain uses TRBV28 and TRBJ1-1, with D perhaps matching TRBD1 (5 bases). CDR1 MDHEN and CDR2 SYDVKM come from the germline V gene. The CDR3 consists of 14 residues. Trimming removed 1 base at V and 1 base at J, with 7 bases between. The CDR3 reads CASSLFRANTEAFF. CDR3 DNA: TGTGCCAGCAGTTTATTCAGGGCGAACACTGAAGCTTTCTTT.

The chain uses TRBV28 and TRBJ1-2; 9 bases match TRBD1. Trimming at V came to 10 bases and at J to 10 bases, leaving 10 bases not matched to a gene. Germline V gives CDR1 MDHEN, CDR2 SYDVKM. The CDR3 length is 12 residues. The CDR3 loop is CATSGQGIVYTF. CDR3 nucleotide sequence: TGTGCCACCTCGGGACAGGGAATAGTCTACACCTTC.

This rearrangement joins TRBV24-1 to TRBJ1-2; 8 bases line up with TRBD1. V was pared by 4 bases and J by 2 bases, with 8 bases of the junction left unmatched. Per the germline V gene, CDR1 is KGHDR and CDR2 is SFDVKD. This CDR3 region has 16 residues. CDR3 region: CATSEPTRQGNYGYTF. CDR3 in DNA: TGTGCCACCAGTGAGCCAACAAGACAGGGGAACTATGGCTACACCTTC.

The chain couples TRBV5-1 to TRBJ2-5; D not certain. Per germline, CDR1 SGHRS and CDR2 YFSETQ. The V gene lost 7 bases and the J gene lost 3 bases, with 19 bases spanning the gap. CDR3 length: 15 amino acids. CDR3 loop: CASSLDGQDKETQYF. The CDR3 DNA reads TGCGCCAGCTCTCTTGATGGGCAGGATAAAGAGACCCAGTACTTC.

The J gene is TRBJ1-1, the V gene TRBV28; D gene unclear. Germline CDR1 is MDHEN and CDR2 is SYDVKM. V lost 6 bases and J 6 bases, leaving 23 bases between the germline ends. CDR3 size: 16 residues. The CDR3, as DNA: TGTGCCAGCAGCATCAGTCCCCGGGGAGGTGAACCTGAAGCTTTCTTT. Residues: CASSISPRGGEPEAFF.

The V and J genes are TRBV9 and TRBJ2-7; D perhaps matches TRBD1 (6 bases). V was shortened by 3 bases and J by 6 bases, with 19 bases between the two germline ends. Germline assignment: CDR1 SGDLS and CDR2 YYNGEE. This CDR3 comprises 15 residues. CDR3: CASSAPGHQTTEQYF. Here the CDR3 DNA reads TGTGCCAGCAGCGCGCCGGGACACCAAACTACCGAGCAGTACTTC.

The chain recombines TRBV18 with TRBJ2-3; D perhaps matches TRBD2 (6 bases). The ends were cut back, 3 bases at V and 6 bases at J, with 19 bases in the middle. Germline V gene sequence: CDR1 KGHSH, CDR2 LQKENI. The CDR3 length is 16 residues. CDR3 nucleotides: TGTGCCAGCTCACCCAGGACCCGGGAGTCTAGGGATACGCAGTATTTT. This sequence encodes CASSPRTRESRDTQYF.

V gene TRBV12-3 or TRBV12-4 combines with J gene TRBJ2-3; TRBD2 might be the D (5 bases). The CDR3 totals 11 residues. The V end lost 8 bases, the J end lost 3 bases, and 6 bases lay between the germline ends. CDR3 protein: CASGRTDTQYF. CDR3 coding DNA: TGTGCCAGCGGGAGAACAGATACGCAGTATTTT.

This clone occurred a few times. The CDR3 spells CASSQGLTGMGYTF. The CDR3 DNA reads as TGTGCCAGCAGCCAAGGTCTGACAGGGATGGGCTACACCTTC. This chain links TRBV3-1 (or the pseudogene TRBV3-2) with TRBJ1-2; 7 nucleotides line up with TRBD1. In germline, CDR1 is LGHDT, CDR2 YNNKEL (reference sequence). V shed 1 base and J 8 bases; nucleotides not matched to a gene: 7. The CDR3 is 14 amino acids.

DNA for the CDR3: TGCGCCAGCAACATCGACGGGCTAGCGGGGGGCAATGAGCAGTTCTTC. Its protein product is CASNIDGLAGGNEQFF. This rearrangement joins TRBV5-1 to TRBJ2-1, with 11 bases identical to TRBD2. J lost 6 bases, V lost 6 bases, and 11 bases had no gene match. The CDR3 contains 16 residues. CDR1 and CDR2 from the germline V gene are SGHRS and YFSETQ.

The chain has TRBV9 and TRBJ1-2; perhaps TRBD1 as D (5 bases). The CDR3 totals 13 residues. Germline CDR1 reads SGDLS; CDR2 reads YYNGEE. The ends were cut back, 2 bases at V and 4 bases at J, with 9 bases in the middle. The CDR3 DNA sequence: TGTGCCAGCAGCGTGCAGGGTCCCTATGGCTACACCTTC. Encoded protein: CASSVQGPYGYTF. The full variable domain, rest sourced from reference TRBV9 and TRBJ1-2, is DSGVTQTPKHLITATGQRVTLRCSPRSGDLSVYWYQQSLDQGLQFLIQYYNGEERAKGNILERFSAQQFPDLHSELNLSSLELGDSALYFCASSVQGPYGYTFGSGTRLTVV.

This chain connects TRBV3-1 (or the pseudogene TRBV3-2) to TRBJ1-2; D ambiguous. The V end was cut by 9 bases, the J end by 3 bases, with 20 bases between. This CDR3 is 15 amino acids long. Germline CDR1 and CDR2: LGHDT and YNNKEL (reference sequence). CDR3 amino acids: CARYIRGEEDYGYTF. For the CDR3, the DNA is TGTGCCAGATATATCCGCGGGGAAGAGGACTATGGCTACACCTTC.

The chain links TRBV18 to TRBJ2-3, with 8 bases identical to TRBD1. Germline-derived CDR1 and CDR2 are KGHSH and LQKENI. Trimming removed 5 bases from V and 2 bases from J; junction bases left unmatched: 6. The CDR3 extends over 15 amino acids. The CDR3 is CASSSGQGNTDTQYF. CDR3 nucleotide sequence: TGTGCCAGCTCATCAGGACAGGGCAACACAGATACGCAGTATTTT.

This clone was seen more than once but under ten times. The genes are TRBV19 and TRBJ1-5; 9 nucleotides line up with TRBD1. Germline V CDR1 and CDR2: LNHDA, SQIVND (reference sequence). The CDR3 loop spans 14 amino acids. V trimming: 10 bases; J trimming: 6 bases; junction bases outside the gene matches: 10. CDR3 in amino acids: CATRTGEGIQPQHF. CDR3 sequence (DNA): TGTGCCACCCGGACAGGGGAAGGGATTCAGCCCCAGCATTTT.

The chain combines TRBV6-5 with TRBJ2-1; weak D call: TRBD1 (6 bases). V was trimmed by 0 bases and J by 2 bases, leaving 11 bases between them. Germline values: CDR1 MNHEY, CDR2 SVGAGI. The CDR3 contains 16 residues. This CDR3 reads CASSYSRDTPYNEQFF. CDR3 DNA: TGTGCCAGCAGTTACTCGAGGGACACCCCCTACAATGAGCAGTTCTTC.

This clone was seen a single time. The chain joins TRBV21-1 to TRBJ2-7; TRBD2 reflects the table's D call only, with no check against the DNA. TRBV21-1 is reported as a pseudogene. This CDR3 has 15 residues. The CDR3 nucleotides are TGTGCCAGCAGCAGGCGGACTAGCGGGAAGGACGAGCAGTACTTC. Its protein is CASSRRTSGKDEQYF.

The V call is TRBV30, the J call TRBJ1-5; D is perhaps TRBD1 (5 bases). This CDR3 contains 14 residues. The germline gives CDR1 GTSNPN, CDR2 SVGIG (reference sequence). Trimming cost V 0 bases and J 2 bases, with 8 bases left between them. CDR3 bases: TGTGCCTGGAGTGTAAGCAGGGGCAATCAGCCCCAGCATTTT. Its protein is CAWSVSRGNQPQHF.

This sequence joins TRBV7-9 and TRBJ2-7, with 7 bases identical to TRBD1. The J segment lost 0 bases and the V segment lost 3 bases, leaving 5 bases of the junction unmatched. This CDR3 is 15 amino acids long. The V gene's germline CDR1 is SEHNR and CDR2 FQNEAQ (reference sequence). The CDR3 DNA is TGTGCCAGCAGCTTTATTGGGGACAGCTCCTACGAGCAGTACTTC. Amino acids: CASSFIGDSSYEQYF.

V gene TRBV19 combines with J gene TRBJ2-2; the D gene is possibly TRBD1 (6 bases). The V gene's germline CDR1 is LNHDA and CDR2 SQIVND (reference sequence). Trimming pared 3 bases from V and 5 bases from J, leaving 19 bases between. CDR3 length equals 17 residues. For the CDR3, the DNA is TGTGCCAGTAGTATGAAAGGGCAGGGGAGATATACCGGGGAGCTGTTTTTT. This codes for CASSMKGQGRYTGELFF.

The sample holds a few counts of this clone. Within the sample, other DNA sequences also encode this same CDR3. The chain couples TRBV30 to TRBJ1-2; TRBD1 might be the D (5 bases). V lost 2 bases and J 1 base, leaving 8 bases between the germline ends. The CDR3 totals 13 residues. Germline V gene data show CDR1 as GTSNPN and CDR2 as SVGIG (reference sequence). The CDR3: CAWSLQGNYGYTF. DNA for the CDR3: TGTGCCTGGAGTTTGCAGGGTAACTATGGCTACACCTTC. Full variable domain (rest looked up from reference TRBV30 and TRBJ1-2): SQTIHQWPATLVQPVGSPLSLECTVEGTSNPNLYWYRQAAGRGLQLLFYSVGIGQISSEVPQNLSASRPQDRQFILSSKKLLLSDSGFYLCAWSLQGNYGYTFGSGTRLTVV.

This chain links TRBV2 with TRBJ1-1; TRBD1 might be the D (5 bases). Germline V gene sequence: CDR1 SNHLY, CDR2 FYNNEI. The V and J ends lost 3 bases and 11 bases respectively, with 10 bases between them. The CDR3 consists of 11 residues. The CDR3 DNA is TGTGCCAGCAGTGACAGGGCTAGGGCTTTCTTT. The encoded protein is CASSDRARAFF.

The gene calls are TRBV19 and TRBJ1-1, with no clear D. Germline lookup yields CDR1 LNHDA and CDR2 SQIVND (reference sequence). This CDR3 spans 15 amino acids. Trimming shortened V by 5 bases and J by 2 bases, and 15 bases separated the two germline ends. As DNA, the CDR3 is TGTGCCAGTAGTCCGACCCGCCAGGTAAACACTGAAGCTTTCTTT. This encodes CASSPTRQVNTEAFF.

The V gene is TRBV27, the J gene TRBJ1-4; unclear D gene. With 2 bases removed from V and 8 bases from J, the gap between germline ends came to 18 bases. CDR3 size: 16 residues. The germline gives CDR1 MNHEY, CDR2 SMNVEV (reference sequence). DNA for the CDR3: TGTGCCAGCAGTTTAATCGGGAAAAGGACCGGAGAAAAACTGTTTTTT. Its protein is CASSLIGKRTGEKLFF. Full variable domain (remainder filled in from reference TRBV27 and TRBJ1-4): EAQVTQNPRYLITVTGKKLTVTCSQNMNHEYMSWYRQDPGLGLRQIYYSMNVEVTDKGDVPEGYKVSRKEKRNFPLILESPSPNQTSLYFCASSLIGKRTGEKLFFGSGTQLSVL.